Each of the 13 T cell receptor beta chains below was sequenced from the same sample in a study of cytomegalovirus exposure and HLA in healthy donors. With 60 Vbeta and 13 Jbeta primers, the PCR was carried out. Generated by immunoSEQ multiplex PCR, the TCRdb table keeps only in-frame clones and is missing some. This table holds some 180,000 clones, around 84% found once. The sequencing sample was made of PBMCs. Receptor source: a man in his thirties or forties in good health and CMV-seropositive.

This clone was recorded only once. The chain uses TRBV5-1 and TRBJ1-3; 7 bases are a match to TRBD1. Looked up from germline, CDR1 is SGHRS and CDR2 is YFSETQ. The V gene end was trimmed by 4 bases and the J gene end by 4 bases; junction bases not matched to a gene: 5. The CDR3 sequence is 14 residues long. The CDR3 sequence: CASSPGTEGNTIYF. The DNA of the CDR3 is TGCGCCAGCAGCCCCGGGACAGAAGGAAACACCATATATTTT.

In the case of this clone: Germline is not matched at one junction end, which may reflect a read error. CDR3 amino acids: CASSYQELTSGSLHF. The CDR3 bases are TGTGCCAGCAGTTACCAAGAACTGACTAGCGGGAGCCTTCACTTC. The chain carries TRBV6-5 and TRBJ2-4; TRBD2 matches 12 bases. The CDR3 consists of 15 residues. From germline, CDR1 is MNHEY and CDR2 SVGAGI.

The rearrangement joins TRBV5-4 to TRBJ1-1; no definite D call. V was pared by 1 base and J by 1 base, with 8 bases between. The CDR3 is made up of 14 amino acids. Germline lookup yields CDR1 SGHNT and CDR2 YYREEE (reference sequence). CDR3 DNA: TGTGCCAGCAGCTTGCCCGGGGAGAACACTGAAGCTTTCTTT. Amino acids: CASSLPGENTEAFF.

The chain carries TRBV14 and TRBJ2-2; no reliable D call. CDR1 and CDR2 from the germline V gene are SGHDN and FVKESK. V gave up 0 bases and J gave up 6 bases, with 8 bases separating them. The CDR3 contains 14 residues. For the CDR3, the DNA is TGTGCCAGCAGCCAAGATTCCTTCGCCGGGGAGCTGTTTTTT. Residues: CASSQDSFAGELFF.

V is TRBV10-3 and J is TRBJ2-1, with 8 nucleotides matching TRBD1. Germline assignment: CDR1 ENHRY and CDR2 SYGVKD. The CDR3 has 16 amino acids. V lost 2 bases, J lost 4 bases, and 7 bases stayed unmatched. The CDR3 reads CAISEGSGGAYNEQFF. In DNA, the CDR3 is TGTGCCATCAGTGAGGGTTCAGGGGGCGCATACAATGAGCAGTTCTTC.

The rearrangement links TRBV6-5 to TRBJ1-5, with a weak D call TRBD1 (5 bases). This CDR3 spans 15 amino acids. The germline V gene encodes CDR1 MNHEY and CDR2 SVGAGI. V lost 0 bases to trimming and J lost 4 bases, with 10 bases between them. CDR3 in amino acids: CASSYSGATNQPQHF. The CDR3 DNA is TGTGCCAGCAGTTACTCAGGGGCAACTAATCAGCCCCAGCATTTT.

The chain combines TRBV6-6 with TRBJ2-1, with 7 bases lining up with TRBD2. Germline assignment: CDR1 MNHNY and CDR2 SVGAGI (reference sequence). Trimming cost V 2 bases and J 7 bases; bases outside gene matches: 8. The CDR3 is made up of 15 amino acids. The CDR3 here is CASSYGLAVLNEQFF. For the CDR3, the DNA is TGTGCCAGCAGTTACGGCCTAGCGGTTTTAAATGAGCAGTTCTTC.

V usage is TRBV7-9 and J usage is TRBJ2-2; D may be TRBD2 (6 bases). Germline-derived CDR1 and CDR2 are SEHNR and FQNEAQ (reference sequence). With 1 base removed from V and 3 bases from J, the gap between germline ends came to 12 bases. This CDR3 spans 16 amino acids. CDR3 coding DNA: TGTGCCAGCAGCTTAGGTCGGGAGAGGGACACCGGGGAGCTGTTTTTT. Its translation is CASSLGRERDTGELFF. Variable domain in full (rest from reference TRBV7-9 and TRBJ2-2): DTGVSQNPRHKITKRGQNVTFRCDPISEHNRLYWYRQTLGQGPEFLTYFQNEAQLEKSRLLSDRFSAERPKGSFSTLEIQRTEQGDSAMYLCASSLGRERDTGELFFGEGSRLTVL.

This chain joins TRBV11-2 and TRBJ1-2; maybe TRBD1 (6 bases). V shed 2 bases and J shed 5 bases, with 15 bases lying between them. This CDR3 comprises 15 residues. Per the germline V gene, CDR1 is SGHAT and CDR2 is FQNNGV. The CDR3 DNA reads TGTGCCAGCAGCTTATACGGGCAGGGGAATTATGGCTACACCTTC. It encodes CASSLYGQGNYGYTF.

This CDR3 is CASSLLRTGVNTGELFF. The CDR3 nucleotides read TGTGCCAGCAGCTTGCTGAGGACAGGGGTGAACACCGGGGAGCTGTTTTTT. J is TRBJ2-2 and V is TRBV27; 9 bases agree with TRBD1. The germline V gene encodes CDR1 MNHEY and CDR2 SMNVEV (reference sequence). The CDR3 sequence is 17 residues long. V shed 6 bases, J shed 1 base, and the junction held 9 bases outside the gene matches.

The chain is built from TRBV14 and TRBJ2-1; 9 nucleotides agree with TRBD2. This CDR3 is built from 16 residues. The germline V gene has CDR1 SGHDN and CDR2 FVKESK. The trim removed 0 bases at V and 8 bases at J, leaving 8 bases unmatched. Here the CDR3 DNA reads TGTGCCAGCAGCCAAGATGGTCTAGCGGGACTCGATGAGCAGTTCTTC. Amino acids: CASSQDGLAGLDEQFF. The full variable domain, with the rest looked up from reference TRBV14 and TRBJ2-1, is EAGVTQFPSHSVIEKGQTVTLRCDPISGHDNLYWYRRVMGKEIKFLLHFVKESKQDESGMPNNRFLAERTGGTYSTLKVQPAELEDSGVYFCASSQDGLAGLDEQFFGPGTRLTVL.

V usage is TRBV18 and J usage is TRBJ2-5; no clear D. CDR1 is KGHSH, CDR2 LQKENI, per germline. V lost 5 bases to trimming and J lost 2 bases, with 9 bases between them. The CDR3 covers 13 residues. CDR3 region: CASSNHQQETQYF. CDR3 nucleotides: TGTGCCAGCTCAAATCACCAGCAAGAGACCCAGTACTTC.

V usage is TRBV4-1 and J usage is TRBJ2-3, with D possibly TRBD2 on 6 matching bases. V was shortened by 4 bases and J by 0 bases, with 23 bases between the two germline ends. This CDR3 spans 19 amino acids. Looked up from germline, CDR1 is MGHRA and CDR2 is YSYEKL. This CDR3 is CASSLRHSTRTKSTDTQYF. CDR3 DNA: TGCGCCAGCAGCCTCCGCCACTCAACCCGGACTAAGAGCACAGATACGCAGTATTTT.